A selection of T cell receptor beta chains follows, all from one sample in a study of vaccination and CD4 T cells after COVID-19. Their recognized antigens are unknown. Using its own MiXCR run on the PCR reads, TCRdb lists one record per CDR3 protein. This sample yields about 16,000 distinct CDR3 sequences, of which approximately 50% are seen a single time; about an eighth belongs to the top ten. The sequenced material came from CD4+ T cells from blood, cultured in vitro. Receptor source: a human donor who had recovered from COVID-19. Both conserved end residues are part of each CDR3. The order of the fields is J gene, D gene, clone size, V gene, CDR3 protein, CDR3 DNA. A D gene is named only where the DNA matches it firmly. Clone size is not always given. Where it is, it says once, few, many or a class for expanded clones.

TRBJ1-3 - - TRBV20-1 CSARDNPGNTIYF TGCAGTGCAAGGGACAATCCTGGAAACACCATATATTTT
TRBJ1-5 - once TRBV30 CAWSDFANQPQHF TGTGCCTGGAGTGATTTCGCCAATCAGCCCCAGCATTTT
TRBJ1-3 - few TRBV12-3/TRBV12-4 CASSLLGSGNTIYF TGTGCCAGCAGTTTACTGGGGTCTGGAAACACCATATATTTT
TRBJ2-7 TRBD1 - TRBV19 CASSKAGGYEQYF TGTGCCAGTAGTAAGGCAGGGGGCTACGAGCAGTACTTC
TRBJ2-7 TRBD1 - TRBV2 CASSLDRGGSYEQYF TGTGCCAGCAGTCTCGACAGGGGTGGCTCCTACGAGCAGTACTTC
TRBJ2-7 - few TRBV6-1 CATRWESSYEQYF TGTGCCACCCGATGGGAGAGCTCCTACGAGCAGTACTTC
TRBJ1-1 TRBD1 few TRBV20-1 CSAQWTGLTNTEAFF TGCAGTGCCCAGTGGACAGGCCTAACGAACACTGAAGCTTTCTTT
TRBJ1-1 - - TRBV7-2 CASSLAGYTEAFF TGTGCCAGCAGCTTAGCCGGTTACACTGAAGCTTTCTTT
TRBJ1-6 - - TRBV6-2/TRBV6-3 CASSTGNMNSPLHF TGTGCCAGCAGTACAGGGAATATGAATTCACCCCTCCACTTT
TRBJ2-1 - few TRBV6-2/TRBV6-3 CASSYRGEKNEQFF TGTGCCAGCAGTTACAGGGGGGAGAAAAATGAGCAGTTCTTC
TRBJ1-5 - few TRBV6-1 CASRRDGYQPQHF TGTGCCAGCAGAAGGGACGGATATCAGCCCCAGCATTTT
TRBJ2-3 TRBD1 few TRBV12-3/TRBV12-4 CASSFAGTGVTDTQYF TGTGCCAGCAGTTTTGCCGGGACAGGGGTGACAGATACGCAGTATTTT
TRBJ2-7 - - TRBV27 CASSLYRQAKPLEQYF TGTGCCAGCAGTTTATACAGACAGGCAAAACCCCTCGAGCAGTACTTC
TRBJ1-5 - - TRBV20-1 CSARGGNQPQHF TGCAGTGCTAGGGGGGGTAATCAGCCCCAGCATTTT
TRBJ2-3 TRBD2 - TRBV4-2 CASSQDPTSGRAGADTQYF TGTGCCAGCAGCCAAGACCCAACTAGCGGGAGGGCCGGGGCAGATACGCAGTATTTT
TRBJ1-5 TRBD1 - TRBV20-1 CSARVPGGGQPQHF TGCAGTGCTAGAGTCCCAGGGGGAGGGCAGCCCCAGCATTTT
TRBJ2-7 TRBD2 once TRBV5-1 CASSPPTSGSHEQYF TGCGCCAGCAGCCCGCCGACTAGCGGGAGCCACGAGCAGTACTTC
TRBJ2-3 - - TRBV28 CASSEGVQAQYF TGTGCCAGCTCGGAAGGGGTACAAGCGCAGTATTTT
TRBJ2-7 - - TRBV11-2 CASSLPILYEQYF TGTGCCAGCAGCTTACCAATACTCTACGAGCAGTACTTC
TRBJ2-7 - few TRBV11-2 CASSLGPAAYEQYF TGTGCCAGCAGCTTGGGACCCGCAGCGTACGAGCAGTACTTC
TRBJ2-3 TRBD1 once TRBV2 CASRDRGRGTQYF TGTGCCAGCCGTGACAGGGGGCGCGGCACGCAGTATTTT
TRBJ1-2 TRBD1 - TRBV7-9 CASRQTGEKHGYTF TGTGCCAGCAGGCAAACAGGGGAAAAACATGGCTACACCTTC
TRBJ2-5 - - TRBV10-2 CASSDTPQETQYF TGCGCCAGCAGTGACACTCCACAAGAGACCCAGTACTTC
TRBJ1-2 TRBD1 - TRBV6-1 CASSGQVGGYTF TGTGCCAGCTCGGGACAGGTGGGCGGCTACACCTTC
TRBJ1-1 TRBD1 - TRBV6-1 CASSEALPGQYRTGTEVFF TGTGCCAGCAGTGAAGCGCTTCCGGGACAGTATCGTACGGGCACTGAAGTTTTCTTT
TRBJ2-5 TRBD2 - TRBV27 CASRFSGGETQYF TGTGCCAGCAGATTTAGCGGGGGAGAGACCCAGTACTTC
TRBJ2-5 - once TRBV19 CASSISAGETQYF TGTGCCAGTAGTATTTCGGCAGGAGAGACCCAGTACTTC
TRBJ2-2 - - TRBV20-1 CSARGGQTNTGELFF TGCAGTGCTAGAGGGGGCCAGACAAACACCGGGGAGCTGTTTTTT
TRBJ2-7 - - TRBV7-3 CASSLGARTEQYF TGTGCCAGCAGCTTAGGAGCTAGAACGGAGCAGTACTTC
TRBJ2-1 - - TRBV7-8 CASSTNSRGARSYNEQFF TGTGCCAGCAGCACAAACTCCCGGGGAGCCCGCTCCTACAATGAGCAGTTCTTC
TRBJ2-7 - - TRBV6-1 CASSVGTNYEQYF TGTGCCAGCAGTGTCGGGACGAACTACGAGCAGTACTTC
TRBJ2-5 TRBD2 - TRBV7-2 CASSPMVAGGPETQYF TGTGCCAGCTCCCCGATGGTAGCGGGAGGGCCGGAGACCCAGTACTTC
TRBJ1-6 - - TRBV6-5 CASSYAVYNSPLHF TGTGCCAGCAGTTACGCAGTCTATAATTCACCCCTCCACTTT
TRBJ1-2 - few TRBV19 CASSIDGSAIGGYTF TGTGCCAGTAGTATAGATGGGTCGGCGATCGGTGGCTACACCTTC
TRBJ2-7 - - TRBV5-8 CASSLRYEGSYEQYF TGTGCCAGCAGCTTGCGCTACGAGGGCTCCTACGAGCAGTACTTC
TRBJ2-7 TRBD1 few TRBV28 CASSVFLRDRDRYEQYF TGTGCCAGCAGCGTCTTCCTCCGGGACAGGGACAGGTACGAGCAGTACTTC
TRBJ2-1 TRBD2 - TRBV19 CASSISGGYSYNEQFF TGTGCCAGTAGTATATCGGGGGGATACTCCTACAATGAGCAGTTCTTC
TRBJ2-1 - - TRBV20-1 CSARTFGIYNEQFF TGCAGTGCTAGAACTTTCGGGATTTACAATGAGCAGTTCTTC
TRBJ2-1 - - TRBV11-2 CASSLVDRYNEQFF TGTGCCAGCAGCTTAGTCGATCGCTACAATGAGCAGTTCTTC
TRBJ1-6 - - TRBV11-2 CASSLRADFRRNSPLHF TGTGCCAGCAGCTTACGGGCGGACTTCAGGAGAAATTCACCCCTCCACTTT
TRBJ1-1 - few TRBV15 CATSRDPRANTEAFF TGTGCCACCAGCAGAGATCCGAGGGCGAACACTGAAGCTTTCTTT
TRBJ2-7 - - TRBV7-6 CASSQEGSSYEQYF TGTGCCAGCAGCCAGGAAGGGAGCTCCTACGAGCAGTACTTC
TRBJ2-3 - - TRBV11-3 CASSLGDAGTDTQYF TGTGCCAGCAGCTTAGGAGATGCTGGCACAGATACGCAGTATTTT